This T cell receptor beta chain comes out of a study of CD4 T cells in relation to SARS-CoV-2 and coronaviruses. Notes on the study in general: Samples before the pandemic and after infection were not matched within any donor. In roughly 65% of donors, memory CD4+ clonotypes crossrecognized SARS-CoV-2 and at least one common cold coronavirus spike.

Per the germline V gene, CDR1 is MDHEN and CDR2 is SYDVKM. V was pared by 1 base and J by 4 bases, with 4 bases of the junction left unmatched. The CDR3 totals 15 residues. TCRdb keeps only in-frame clones here, not all; method: immunoSEQ multiplex PCR. The data hold 60,000 to 65,000 clones, with about 95% observed a single time. Regarding this clone: Its target is not known.

The unexposed donors gave CD4+ T cells in about 2011-2018, prior to COVID-19. The rearrangement joins TRBV28 to TRBJ2-7, with 10 bases matching TRBD2. This TCR was recovered from a human donor in good health. Input material: naive CD4+ T cells from PBMCs. Stated subset: naive CD4+ T cells isolated by negative enrichment. The CDR3 loop is CASSLLSSGSYEQYF. The DNA for the CDR3 is TGTGCCAGCAGTTTATTGTCTAGCGGGAGTTACGAGCAGTACTTC.